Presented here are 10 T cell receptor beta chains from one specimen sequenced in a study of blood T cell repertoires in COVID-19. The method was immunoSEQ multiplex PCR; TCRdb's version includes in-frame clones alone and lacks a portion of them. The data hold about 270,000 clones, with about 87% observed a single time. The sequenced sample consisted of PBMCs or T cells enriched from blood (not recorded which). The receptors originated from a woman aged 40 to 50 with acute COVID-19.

The CDR3 bases are TGTGCCAGCAGCTTAGGGGGCAGCACTACTGAAGCTTTCTTT. Encoded protein: CASSLGGSTTEAFF. The rearrangement links TRBV7-8 to TRBJ1-1; possible D gene TRBD1, 5 bases. Trimming removed 1 base at V and 5 bases at J, with 11 bases between. Per the germline V gene, CDR1 is SGHVS and CDR2 is FQNEAQ. The CDR3 is 14 residues long.

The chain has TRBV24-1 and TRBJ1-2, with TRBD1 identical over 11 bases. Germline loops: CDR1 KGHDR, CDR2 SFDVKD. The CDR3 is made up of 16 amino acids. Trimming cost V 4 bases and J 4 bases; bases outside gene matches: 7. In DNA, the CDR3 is TGTGCCACCAGTGACTCCGGACAGGGGGCCATCTATGGCTACACCTTC. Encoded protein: CATSDSGQGAIYGYTF.

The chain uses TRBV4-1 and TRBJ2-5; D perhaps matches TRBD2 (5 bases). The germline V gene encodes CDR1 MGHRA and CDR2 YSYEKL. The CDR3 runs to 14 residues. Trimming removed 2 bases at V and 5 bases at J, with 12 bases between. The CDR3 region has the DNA TGCGCCAGCAGCCAACCGTTAGCGAGGGAGACCCAGTACTTC. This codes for CASSQPLARETQYF.

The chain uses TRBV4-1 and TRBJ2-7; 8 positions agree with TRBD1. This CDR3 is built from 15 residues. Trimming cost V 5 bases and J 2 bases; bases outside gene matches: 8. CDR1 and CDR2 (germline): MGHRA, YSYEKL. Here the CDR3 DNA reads TGCGCCAGCAGCGGCCCGGGACAGGCAGCCTACGAGCAGTACTTC. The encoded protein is CASSGPGQAAYEQYF.

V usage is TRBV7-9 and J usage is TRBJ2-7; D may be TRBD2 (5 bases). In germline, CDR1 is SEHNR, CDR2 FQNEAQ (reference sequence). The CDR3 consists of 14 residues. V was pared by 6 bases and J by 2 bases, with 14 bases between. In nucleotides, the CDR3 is TGTGCCAGCAGTCAGGACGGAGGAACCTACGAGCAGTACTTC. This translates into CASSQDGGTYEQYF.

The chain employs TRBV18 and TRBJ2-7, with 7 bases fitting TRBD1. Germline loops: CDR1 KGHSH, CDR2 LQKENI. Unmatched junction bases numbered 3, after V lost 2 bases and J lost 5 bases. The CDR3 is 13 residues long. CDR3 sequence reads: CASSPATGNEQYV. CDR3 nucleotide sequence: TGTGCCAGCTCACCAGCGACAGGGAACGAGCAGTACGTC.

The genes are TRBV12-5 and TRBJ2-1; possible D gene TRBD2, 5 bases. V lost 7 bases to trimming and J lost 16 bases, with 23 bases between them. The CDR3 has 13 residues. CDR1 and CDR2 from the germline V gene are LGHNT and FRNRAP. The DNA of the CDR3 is TGTGCTAGTGCCCAAAAGACCAGCGGTCGGGGATTCTTC. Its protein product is CASAQKTSGRGFF.

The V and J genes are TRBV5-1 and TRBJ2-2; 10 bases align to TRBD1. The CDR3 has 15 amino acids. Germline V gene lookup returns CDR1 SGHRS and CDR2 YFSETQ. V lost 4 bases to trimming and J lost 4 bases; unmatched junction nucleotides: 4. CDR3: CASSTGTGVTGELFF. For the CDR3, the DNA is TGCGCCAGCAGCACCGGGACAGGGGTCACCGGGGAGCTGTTTTTT.

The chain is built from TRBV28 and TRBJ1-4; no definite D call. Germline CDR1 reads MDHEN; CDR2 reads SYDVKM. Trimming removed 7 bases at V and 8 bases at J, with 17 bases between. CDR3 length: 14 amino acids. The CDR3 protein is CASTGSVLLEKLFF. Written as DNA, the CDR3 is TGTGCCAGCACCGGTAGTGTCCTCCTAGAAAAACTGTTTTTT.

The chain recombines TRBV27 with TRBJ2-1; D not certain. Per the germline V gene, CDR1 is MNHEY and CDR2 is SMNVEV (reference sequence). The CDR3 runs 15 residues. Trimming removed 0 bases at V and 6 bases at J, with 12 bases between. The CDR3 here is CASSLSGTYGNEQFF. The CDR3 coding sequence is TGTGCCAGCAGTTTATCTGGTACGTACGGCAATGAGCAGTTCTTC.